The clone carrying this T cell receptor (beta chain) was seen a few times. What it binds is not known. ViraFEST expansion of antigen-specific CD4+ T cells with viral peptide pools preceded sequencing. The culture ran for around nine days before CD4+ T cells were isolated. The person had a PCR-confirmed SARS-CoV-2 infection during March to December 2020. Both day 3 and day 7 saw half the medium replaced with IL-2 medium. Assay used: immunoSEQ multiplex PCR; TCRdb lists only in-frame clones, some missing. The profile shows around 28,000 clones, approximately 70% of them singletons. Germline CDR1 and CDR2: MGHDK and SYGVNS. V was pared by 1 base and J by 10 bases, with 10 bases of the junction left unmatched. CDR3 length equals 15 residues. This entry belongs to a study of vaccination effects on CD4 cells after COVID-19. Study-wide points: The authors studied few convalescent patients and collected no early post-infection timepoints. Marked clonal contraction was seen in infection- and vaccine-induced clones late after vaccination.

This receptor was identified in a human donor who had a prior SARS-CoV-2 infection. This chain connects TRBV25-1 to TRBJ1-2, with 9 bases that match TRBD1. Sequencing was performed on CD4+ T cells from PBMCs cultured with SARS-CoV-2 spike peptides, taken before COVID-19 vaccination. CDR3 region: CASSESDRGWLSYTF. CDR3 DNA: TGTGCCAGCAGTGAATCTGACAGGGGGTGGTTATCCTACACCTTC.